These 12 T cell receptor beta chains originate from one sample sequenced in a study of OX40 agonist ivuxolimab in advanced cancers. The data were produced by immunoSEQ multiplex PCR, yet TCRdb's version contains in-frame clones alone and is incomplete. The table records tens of thousands of clones, 89% of them present only once. Sample: CD4+ or CD8+ T cells sorted from blood, taken in a trial of the OX40 agonist ivuxolimab. Receptor source: an adult with an advanced solid tumor such as melanoma, head and neck, liver or kidney cancer.

The chain recombines TRBV7-2 with TRBJ1-3; the D is unclear. The CDR3 runs 15 residues. The ends were cut back, 4 bases at V and 4 bases at J, with 14 bases in the middle. CDR1 SGHTA and CDR2 FQGNSA come from the germline V gene. The CDR3 region has the DNA TGTGCCAGCAGCTCCTTTGCTGGGGTCGGAAACACCATATATTTT. This sequence encodes CASSSFAGVGNTIYF.

This rearrangement joins TRBV5-1 to TRBJ1-1; TRBD1 matches 8 bases. The V gene end was trimmed by 4 bases and the J gene end by 3 bases; junction bases not matched to a gene: 2. Per the germline V gene, CDR1 is SGHRS and CDR2 is YFSETQ. This CDR3 region has 13 residues. CDR3 DNA: TGCGCCAGCAGCGTGGACAGGGACACTGAAGCTTTCTTT. Its translation is CASSVDRDTEAFF.

The chain recombines TRBV7-9 with TRBJ1-3, with D maybe TRBD1 (5 bases). The CDR3 extends over 17 amino acids. V was cut by 5 bases and J by 4 bases, with 21 bases left in between. Germline V gene sequence: CDR1 SEHNR, CDR2 FQNEAQ (reference sequence). DNA for the CDR3: TGTGCCAGCAGCGTCCGGGGCCCTTCCATGGCGGGAAACACCATATATTTT. This sequence encodes CASSVRGPSMAGNTIYF.

The gene calls are TRBV7-9 and TRBJ2-7, with D maybe TRBD2 (6 bases). The V and J ends lost 8 bases and 3 bases respectively, with 11 bases between them. The CDR3 is made up of 12 amino acids. Germline V gives CDR1 SEHNR, CDR2 FQNEAQ (reference sequence). CDR3 in amino acids: CASGEDFYEQYF. CDR3 in DNA: TGTGCCAGCGGGGAGGACTTCTACGAGCAGTACTTC.

The rearrangement joins TRBV15 to TRBJ2-7; 12 positions match TRBD2. The germline V gene encodes CDR1 LNHNV and CDR2 YYDKDF (reference sequence). The CDR3 is made up of 16 amino acids. J lost 6 bases, V lost 2 bases, and 8 bases had no gene match. The CDR3 bases are TGTGCCACCAGCAGAACTAGCGGGAGGCTTTTGATCGAGCAGTACTTC. Its protein is CATSRTSGRLLIEQYF.

V is TRBV18 and J is TRBJ2-7, with no clear D. The CDR3 length is 13 residues. Per germline, CDR1 KGHSH and CDR2 LQKENI. Deletions cut 0 bases from V and 1 base from J, with 4 bases between. CDR3 residues: CASSPPQSYEQYV. CDR3 nucleotides: TGTGCCAGCTCACCACCGCAGTCCTACGAGCAGTACGTC.

The rearrangement links TRBV5-1 to TRBJ1-5; D is unresolved. The CDR3 is 15 residues long. Trimming stripped 0 bases from V and 0 bases from J, with 7 bases between. CDR1 SGHRS and CDR2 YFSETQ come from the germline V gene. The CDR3 spells CASSLDGDSNQPQHF. In DNA, the CDR3 is TGCGCCAGCAGCTTGGACGGAGATAGCAATCAGCCCCAGCATTTT. The full variable domain, rest sourced from reference TRBV5-1 and TRBJ1-5, is KAGVTQTPRYLIKTRGQQVTLSCSPISGHRSVSWYQQTPGQGLQFLFEYFSETQRNKGNFPGRFSGRQFSNSRSEMNVSTLELGDSALYLCASSLDGDSNQPQHFGDGTRLSIL.

The chain is built from TRBV19 and TRBJ2-7; perhaps TRBD1 as D (6 bases). The CDR3 totals 15 residues. V lost 6 bases to trimming and J lost 3 bases, with 18 bases between them. CDR1 is LNHDA and CDR2 is SQIVND in the germline V gene (reference sequence). This chain's CDR3 is CASRLREGGSYEQYF. Written as DNA, the CDR3 is TGTGCCAGTAGGCTCAGGGAAGGGGGAAGCTACGAGCAGTACTTC.

This clone has just one count. V and J are TRBV9 and TRBJ2-1; TRBD2 aligns across 9 bases. This CDR3 is built from 18 residues. V lost 1 base to trimming and J lost 5 bases; unmatched junction nucleotides: 13. The germline V gene encodes CDR1 SGDLS and CDR2 YYNGEE. The CDR3 DNA is TGTGCCAGCAGCGTACGGGCGGGAGGGCCAGGGATGAACAATGAGCAGTTCTTC. This sequence encodes CASSVRAGGPGMNNEQFF.

The CDR3: CASSGTAISTDTQYF. The CDR3 region has the DNA TGTGCCAGTAGCGGGACAGCGATTAGCACAGATACGCAGTATTTT. The chain carries TRBV19 and TRBJ2-3; 7 positions agree with TRBD1. This CDR3 spans 15 amino acids. The germline V gene encodes CDR1 LNHDA and CDR2 SQIVND (reference sequence). V shed 6 bases and J 0 bases; nucleotides not matched to a gene: 6.

The chain employs TRBV7-9 and TRBJ2-7; 11 bases align to TRBD1. The CDR3 spans 14 residues. The germline V gene encodes CDR1 SEHNR and CDR2 FQNEAQ (reference sequence). With V trimmed by 4 bases and J by 5 bases, 4 bases remained unmatched. CDR3 DNA: TGTGCCAGCAGCTCAGGACAGGGGGCGAACGAGCAGTACGTC. As protein: CASSSGQGANEQYV.

The chain is built from TRBV6-1 and TRBJ1-1; 11 bases match TRBD1. There are 14 residues in the CDR3. Per the germline V gene, CDR1 is MNHNS and CDR2 is SASEGT. V was clipped by 9 bases and J by 3 bases; unmatched bases: 6. Written as DNA, the CDR3 is TGTGCCAGTGGGGGACAGGGGGGATACACTGAAGCTTTCTTT. It is translated as CASGGQGGYTEAFF.